The 6 T cell receptor beta chains reported below all come from one sample, sequenced in a study of T cells in Graves' hyperthyroidism and ophthalmopathy. RNA transcripts served as the template for amplifying TCR beta CDR3 regions. First-round RT-PCR of the TCR CDR3 relied on the HTBI primer set. Using its own MiXCR run on the multiplex PCR reads, TCRdb lists one record per CDR3 protein. The table shows some 500,000 distinct CDR3 sequences, with 16% occurring only once. Sequencing input: blood. All receptors come from a woman younger than 45 with Graves' ophthalmopathy.

There are many counts of this clonotype. The chain carries TRBV20-1 and TRBJ1-5; 7 nucleotides agree with TRBD1. After removal of 6 bases from V and 5 bases from J, the junction contained 7 bases not matched to a gene. This CDR3 is built from 13 residues. In germline, CDR1 is DFQATT, CDR2 SNEGSKA (reference sequence). The DNA of the CDR3 is TGCAGTGCCTGGACAGGCAGTGATCAGCCCCAGCATTTT. Its protein product is CSAWTGSDQPQHF.

In its sample, this clonotype was seen many times. The chain combines TRBV7-8 with TRBJ2-1; 11 positions match TRBD2. In germline, CDR1 is SGHVS, CDR2 FQNEAQ. Unmatched junction bases numbered 9, after V lost 5 bases and J lost 9 bases. The CDR3 length is 15 residues. CDR3 sequence: CASSIRLAGLSEQFF. The DNA for the CDR3 is TGTGCCAGCAGCATTCGACTAGCGGGATTGAGTGAGCAGTTCTTC. Full variable domain (outside the CDR3, taken from reference TRBV7-8 and TRBJ2-1): GAGVSQSPRYKVAKRGQDVALRCDPISGHVSLFWYQQALGQGPEFLTYFQNEAQLDKSGLPSDRFFAERPEGSVSTLKIQRTQQEDSAVYLCASSIRLAGLSEQFFGPGTRLTVL.

This clonotype occurred many times. The V call is TRBV11-2, the J call TRBJ2-3; the D gene is possibly TRBD2 (6 bases). Germline loops: CDR1 SGHAT, CDR2 FQNNGV. This CDR3 contains 14 residues. Trimming removed 3 bases at V and 0 bases at J, with 7 bases between. The CDR3 coding sequence is TGTGCCAGCAGCTTTGGGGGGAGCACAGATACGCAGTATTTT. It codes for CASSFGGSTDTQYF.

This clonotype was detected many times. J is TRBJ2-3 and V is TRBV2; D gene uncertain. This CDR3 region has 15 residues. Germline lookup yields CDR1 SNHLY and CDR2 FYNNEI. Deletions cut 3 bases from V and 0 bases from J, with 10 bases between. The CDR3 protein is CASSDRQISTDTQYF. CDR3 coding DNA: TGTGCCAGCAGTGATCGGCAAATAAGCACAGATACGCAGTATTTT.

The table lists this clonotype with many counts. The CDR3 spells CSASWGRSTEAFF. In DNA form, the CDR3 reads TGCAGTGCTAGTTGGGGGCGTTCCACTGAAGCTTTCTTT. The rearrangement uses TRBV20-1 and TRBJ1-1; D possibly corresponds to TRBD1 (6 bases). CDR1 and CDR2 (germline): DFQATT, SNEGSKA (reference sequence). The CDR3 consists of 13 residues. Trimming cost V 3 bases and J 4 bases, with 12 bases left between them.

This clonotype was seen a few times. The rearrangement links TRBV7-2 to TRBJ1-4; no firm D call. CDR1 and CDR2 from the germline V gene are SGHTA and FQGNSA. There are 19 residues in the CDR3. Trimming left V 0 bases short and J 0 bases short, with 17 bases between. In DNA, the CDR3 is TGTGCCAGCAGCTTAGCGGGAGGGCCTGGGGTTGCAACTAATGAAAAACTGTTTTTT. Protein sequence: CASSLAGGPGVATNEKLFF.